These T cell receptor beta chains were read from a single sample in a study of blood T cell repertoires in COVID-19. Method: immunoSEQ multiplex PCR; TCRdb's copy keeps in-frame clones and lacks some. The data show approximately 80,000 clones, approximately 79% seen once. Sequencing was carried out using peripheral blood. These receptor sequences come from a man between 65 and 85 years old with active or convalescent COVID-19. Each CDR3 is given with its conserved first and last residue. A D gene is named only where the DNA matches it firmly. Clone size appears in some rows only: once, few, many, or a class for an expanded clone.

V,D,J,size,DNA,CDR3
TRBV6-5,.,TRBJ1-2,.,TGTGCCAGCACCTCCACAGCTAACTATGGCTACACCTTC,CASTSTANYGYTF
TRBV5-1,.,TRBJ2-3,.,TGCGCCAGCACCGGGGGTCAATGGGCCACAGATACGCAGTATTTT,CASTGGQWATDTQYF
TRBV6-5,TRBD2,TRBJ2-1,.,TGTGCCAGCACTAGCGGGGGGGCAGGGCAGTTCTTC,CASTSGGAGQFF
TRBV5-6,TRBD1,TRBJ1-3,.,TGTGCCAGCAGCAAACAGGGGTTCTCTGGAAACACCATATATTTT,CASSKQGFSGNTIYF
TRBV18,.,TRBJ1-1,.,TGTGCCAGCTCAGAGGGTGTCGGGACTGAAGCTTTCTTT,CASSEGVGTEAFF
TRBV7-9,.,TRBJ1-5,.,TGTGCCAGCAGCTTAGGGGGCAGGGATGGTCATCAGCCCCAGCATTTT,CASSLGGRDGHQPQHF
TRBV19,.,TRBJ2-3,.,TGTGCCAGTAGTATCCCCGGGAGAGGGGGCGCCACAGATACGCAGTATTTT,CASSIPGRGGATDTQYF
TRBV5-1,.,TRBJ2-5,.,TGCGCCAGCAGCTCGCGAGGGCCTCCAGAGACCCAGTACTTC,CASSSRGPPETQYF
TRBV11-3,.,TRBJ1-3,few,TGTGCCAGCAGGACAGGCGGAAACACCATATATTTT,CASRTGGNTIYF
TRBV2,.,TRBJ1-4,.,TGTGCCACCTCTCGGGGGGCGCAGGAAAAACTGTTTTTT,CATSRGAQEKLFF
TRBV11-2,TRBD1,TRBJ1-1,.,TGTGCCAGCAGCTTGGGACAGGGGACAAGATGGGCTTTCTTT,CASSLGQGTRWAFF
TRBV5-1,.,TRBJ2-3,once,TGCGCCAGCAGCTTGGGACAGGCGTTCACAGATACGCAGTATTTT,CASSLGQAFTDTQYF
TRBV28,.,TRBJ1-5,few,TGTGCCAGCAGTTTTGGCAACAATCAGCCCCAGCATTTT,CASSFGNNQPQHF
TRBV20-1,.,TRBJ1-1,.,TGCAGTGCTAGTTTTGGAAATCGGGGCACTGAAGCTTTCTTT,CSASFGNRGTEAFF
TRBV14,TRBD1,TRBJ2-7,.,TGTGCCAGCAGCACCTACAGGGGGCGCAGCTACGAGCAGTACTTC,CASSTYRGRSYEQYF
TRBV24-1,TRBD2,TRBJ2-1,.,TGTGCCACCAGTGATGTTATTAGCGGGGCGGGGAAGGAGCAGTTCTTC,CATSDVISGAGKEQFF
TRBV29-1,TRBD2,TRBJ2-5,.,TGCAGCGTTGTACGAGGTAGCGGGGACGGAGAGACCCAGTACTTC,CSVVRGSGDGETQYF
TRBV20-1,TRBD2,TRBJ2-5,.,TGCAGTGCTAGTGTCACGGGACTAGCGACAGAGACCCAGTACTTC,CSASVTGLATETQYF
TRBV29-1,.,TRBJ1-2,few,TGCAGCGTTGAAGATCTGGGGGGAAGCTACACCTTC,CSVEDLGGSYTF
TRBV28,.,TRBJ1-4,.,TGTGCCACCACCGGGACAATGGATCGAAAACTGTTTTTT,CATTGTMDRKLFF
TRBV11-3,.,TRBJ2-7,.,TGTGCCAGCAGCTTTGCTGGAGGCGAGCAGTACTTC,CASSFAGGEQYF
TRBV19,TRBD1,TRBJ2-7,.,TGTGCCAGTAGGGGACAGGGGGCGGGCTACGAGCAGTACTTC,CASRGQGAGYEQYF
TRBV7-3,.,TRBJ2-1,.,TGTGCCAGCGGATTCCCCGGGGGGCATGAGCAGTTCTTC,CASGFPGGHEQFF
TRBV5-4,TRBD1,TRBJ2-2,.,TGTGCCAGCAAAACCGGACAGGTTGGCACCGGGGAGCTGTTTTTT,CASKTGQVGTGELFF
TRBV7-6,TRBD2,TRBJ2-2,.,TGTGCCAGCAGCTCCGGGGGGGCCACCGGGGAGCTGTTTTTT,CASSSGGATGELFF
TRBV20-1,.,TRBJ2-7,.,TGCAGGACGGGGACCTACGAGCAGTACTTC,CRTGTYEQYF
TRBV2,.,TRBJ2-3,.,TGTGCCAGCAGTGAGGGTAGCGGCACAGATACGCAGTATTTT,CASSEGSGTDTQYF
TRBV7-3,TRBD1,TRBJ2-6,many,TGTGCCAGCAGCCGGGACAGCTCTGGGGCCAACGTCCTGACTTTC,CASSRDSSGANVLTF
TRBV14,.,TRBJ1-4,.,TGTGCCAGCAGCCGCCTGGGCACCGAAAAACTGTTTTTT,CASSRLGTEKLFF
TRBV6-5,.,TRBJ2-1,.,TGTGCCAGCAGTTCCGGGGGAAGGTACAATGAGCAGTTCTTC,CASSSGGRYNEQFF
TRBV3-1/TRBV3-2,.,TRBJ2-7,few,TGTGCCAGCAGCCAGTCACGGTCCTCCGAGCAGTACTTC,CASSQSRSSEQYF
TRBV3-1/TRBV3-2,.,TRBJ2-5,few,TGTGCCAGCAGCCAAGGGATAGGCAGCTGGGGCAGGGAGACCCAGTACTTC,CASSQGIGSWGRETQYF
TRBV6-5,TRBD1,TRBJ1-1,.,TGTGCCAGCAGTTCGAGACAGGGGGCGTTCACTGAAGCTTTCTTT,CASSSRQGAFTEAFF
TRBV6-5,.,TRBJ1-1,.,TGTGCCAGCAGCTCCAAAACAGGGTTCACTGAAGCTTTCTTT,CASSSKTGFTEAFF
TRBV3-1/TRBV3-2,TRBD2,TRBJ2-5,few,TGTGCCAGCAGCCAGGGGACTAGCGGGGTGGAGACCCAGTACTTC,CASSQGTSGVETQYF
TRBV5-5,TRBD1,TRBJ1-5,many,TGTGCCAGCCAGACCACAGGGGGCAATCAGCCCCAGCATTTT,CASQTTGGNQPQHF
TRBV2,.,TRBJ1-1,.,TGTGCCAGCAGTGAAGCGATCGCGGGGGGGACTGAAGCTTTCTTT,CASSEAIAGGTEAFF
TRBV5-8,TRBD2,TRBJ2-7,.,TGTGCCAGCAGCCGAGAGCGGGGGGGAGAGCAGTACTTC,CASSRERGGEQYF
TRBV11-2,.,TRBJ1-1,.,TGTGCCAGCAGCTCCGCCACGACTTGGACTGAAGCTTTCTTT,CASSSATTWTEAFF
TRBV10-3,.,TRBJ2-2,.,TGTGCCATCAGTGAGCGGGGTTTGAACACCGGGGAGCTGTTTTTT,CAISERGLNTGELFF